What follows are 28 T cell receptor beta chains derived from one specimen sequenced in a study of shared clonotypes between healthy human individuals. Profiling relied on immunoSEQ multiplex PCR, and the TCRdb table lists in-frame clones only, not all of them. The table includes under 1,900,000 clones, 98% detected once. The sample consisted of naive CD4+ T cells sorted from blood. Regarding subset: CD45RA+ positively selected. The source of these receptors is a man aged 30 to 45 in good health.

V gene TRBV28 combines with J gene TRBJ2-1, with 7 bases matching TRBD2. The CDR3 contains 14 residues. Germline values: CDR1 MDHEN, CDR2 SYDVKM. V lost 4 bases and J lost 7; bases outside the gene matches: 7. CDR3 coding DNA: TGTGCCAGCAGTTGGGAGGGCCGACGTAATGAGCAGTTCTTC. Protein sequence: CASSWEGRRNEQFF.

The rearrangement joins TRBV5-5 to TRBJ1-4; the D is unclear. Germline CDR1 reads SGHKS; CDR2 reads YYEKEE (reference sequence). With 7 bases removed from V and 5 bases from J, the gap between germline ends came to 12 bases. This CDR3 is 13 amino acids long. In nucleotides, the CDR3 is TGTGCCAGCGAAAGAGCAGGAAATGAAAAACTGTTTTTT. Translated: CASERAGNEKLFF.

This chain joins TRBV7-2 and TRBJ1-1, with 7 bases aligning to TRBD1. The V and J ends lost 4 bases and 5 bases, in that order; junction bases with no gene match: 10. CDR3 length: 15 amino acids. The germline CDR1 and CDR2 sequences are SGHTA and FQGNSA. This CDR3 reads CASSSQGGAETEAFF. The CDR3 nucleotides read TGTGCCAGCAGCTCCCAAGGGGGCGCGGAGACTGAAGCTTTCTTT.

The chain is built from TRBV19 and TRBJ2-4; TRBD1 aligns across 10 bases. The ends lost 6 bases at V and 1 base at J; junction bases unmatched: 9. In germline, CDR1 is LNHDA, CDR2 SQIVND (reference sequence). The CDR3 consists of 17 residues. CDR3 sequence: CASSQLTGGDAKNIQYF. CDR3 DNA sequence: TGTGCCAGTAGCCAACTGACAGGGGGCGACGCCAAAAACATTCAGTACTTC.

A word on this clone: Other nucleotide sequences from this sample produce the same CDR3. J is TRBJ2-3 and V is TRBV7-6, with unresolved D. Per germline, CDR1 SGHVS and CDR2 FNYEAQ. The germline V and J ends were trimmed by 1 base and 6 bases, with 11 bases remaining between them. The CDR3 is 14 residues long. CDR3 coding DNA: TGTGCCAGCAGCTTAGGGACGGGCAAGGATACGCAGTATTTT. It encodes CASSLGTGKDTQYF.

The CDR3 spells CASALAGVGNTGELFF. CDR3 nucleotides: TGTGCCAGCGCCCTAGCGGGAGTCGGGAACACCGGGGAGCTGTTTTTT. The chain has TRBV27 and TRBJ2-2; the match to TRBD2 covers 10 bases. Unmatched junction bases numbered 7, after V lost 8 bases and J lost 1 base. Germline values: CDR1 MNHEY, CDR2 SMNVEV (reference sequence). The CDR3 contains 16 residues.

The rearrangement joins TRBV6-1 to TRBJ2-7; D uncertain. Trimming took 4 bases from V and 3 from J, leaving 16 bases between them. Per the germline V gene, CDR1 is MNHNS and CDR2 is SASEGT. This CDR3 region has 15 residues. Here the CDR3 reads CASSAPATLHYEQYF. CDR3 bases: TGTGCCAGCAGTGCCCCAGCCACCCTGCACTACGAGCAGTACTTC.

The gene calls are TRBV9 and TRBJ1-5; the D is unclear. The CDR3 length is 13 residues. The V gene's germline CDR1 is SGDLS and CDR2 YYNGEE. The ends were cut back, 1 base at V and 5 bases at J, with 7 bases in the middle. CDR3 amino acids: CASSVSPDQPQHF. CDR3 sequence (DNA): TGTGCCAGCAGCGTAAGTCCAGATCAGCCCCAGCATTTT. The full variable domain, in which reference TRBV9 and TRBJ1-5 provide the parts outside the CDR3, is DSGVTQTPKHLITATGQRVTLRCSPRSGDLSVYWYQQSLDQGLQFLIQYYNGEERAKGNILERFSAQQFPDLHSELNLSSLELGDSALYFCASSVSPDQPQHFGDGTRLSIL.

The chain employs TRBV30 and TRBJ2-7, with 10 bases that match TRBD1. Trimming removed 2 bases from V and 3 bases from J; junction bases left unmatched: 16. Per the germline V gene, CDR1 is GTSNPN and CDR2 is SVGIG (reference sequence). The length of the CDR3 is 18 residues. CDR3 nucleotide sequence: TGTGCCTGGAGTTTAGGGACAGGGGTTTTTCGGATAAACTACGAGCAGTACTTC. This codes for CAWSLGTGVFRINYEQYF.

This clone was detected once. The genes are TRBV5-6 and TRBJ2-1; TRBD2 might be the D (5 bases). The CDR3 runs 18 residues. The V gene's germline CDR1 is SGHDT and CDR2 YYEEEE. Trimming shortened V by 1 base and J by 5 bases, and 22 bases separated the two germline ends. DNA of the CDR3: TGTGCCAGCAGCTTGTTTTCTGGAGGTCTCTGGGGTAACAATGAGCAGTTCTTC. Translated: CASSLFSGGLWGNNEQFF.

The chain couples TRBV23-1 to TRBJ2-7; TRBD2 matches at 12 bases. TRBV23-1 is placed among ORFs of uncertain function. CDR3 length equals 19 residues. J was trimmed by 2 bases and V by 2 bases; bases with no gene match: 13. The CDR3 DNA is TGCGCCAGCAGTCAAGGTGAGCAAGCGACTAGCGGGAGAACCTACGAGCAGTACTTC. This sequence encodes CASSQGEQATSGRTYEQYF.

This rearrangement joins TRBV6-1 to TRBJ2-3, with 10 bases identical to TRBD1. V lost 6 bases, J lost 8 bases, and 8 bases stayed unmatched. Germline lookup yields CDR1 MNHNS and CDR2 SASEGT. This CDR3 spans 14 amino acids. CDR3 in DNA: TGTGCCAGCAGAAGTGACAGGGGGCTTGGTACGCAGTATTTT. Its protein product is CASRSDRGLGTQYF.

The rearrangement joins TRBV5-4 to TRBJ2-5; 9 bases match TRBD1. The CDR3 runs 15 residues. V was pared by 3 bases and J by 5 bases, with 8 bases of the junction left unmatched. Looked up from germline, CDR1 is SGHNT and CDR2 is YYREEE (reference sequence). CDR3 in DNA: TGTGCCAGCAGCTACGGACAGGGGTATCGGGAGACCCAGTACTTC. It specifies CASSYGQGYRETQYF. Full variable domain (outside the CDR3, taken from reference TRBV5-4 and TRBJ2-5): ETGVTQSPTHLIKTRGQQVTLRCSSQSGHNTVSWYQQALGQGPQFIFQYYREEENGRGNFPPRFSGLQFPNYSSELNVNALELDDSALYLCASSYGQGYRETQYFGPGTRLLVL.

The chain carries TRBV5-1 and TRBJ2-7, with D perhaps matching TRBD1 (6 bases). V lost 3 bases and J lost 7, with 14 bases in between. This CDR3 has 13 residues. From germline, CDR1 is SGHRS and CDR2 YFSETQ. The CDR3 protein is CASSWDTVGEQYF. The CDR3 DNA follows: TGCGCCAGCAGCTGGGACACCGTGGGGGAGCAGTACTTC.

The chain carries TRBV27 and TRBJ1-5; 7 bases are shared with TRBD1. V dropped 5 bases and J dropped 0; count of bases not matched to a gene: 10. Germline V CDR1 and CDR2: MNHEY, SMNVEV (reference sequence). The CDR3 runs 17 residues. The CDR3 coding sequence is TGTGCCAGCAGTCCATGGACAGGTAGTCCTAGCAATCAGCCCCAGCATTTT. Amino acids: CASSPWTGSPSNQPQHF.

The chain carries TRBV5-4 and TRBJ2-7; a weak D match, TRBD1 (6 bases). The V end lost 0 bases, the J end lost 2 bases, and 15 bases lay between the germline ends. Germline loops: CDR1 SGHNT, CDR2 YYREEE (reference sequence). The CDR3 is 16 amino acids. CDR3 coding DNA: TGTGCCAGCAGCTTGGCAGGGCAGGGGTTTCCCTACGAGCAGTACTTC. Translating gives CASSLAGQGFPYEQYF.

Here the CDR3 DNA reads TGTGCCAGAAGCCCCCCGCGGGGCAGGGGCGGAGCTTTCTTT. As protein: CARSPPRGRGGAFF. The V and J genes are TRBV5-3 and TRBJ1-1; tentative D call: TRBD1 (6 bases). TRBV5-3 is classed as an ORF, of uncertain function. The CDR3 contains 14 residues. Trimming left V 4 bases short and J 10 bases short, with 20 bases between.

The chain couples TRBV29-1 to TRBJ2-7; 9 positions agree with TRBD2. From germline, CDR1 is SQVTM and CDR2 ANQGSEA. The CDR3 is 16 residues long. Unmatched junction bases numbered 8, after V lost 0 bases and J lost 2 bases. The CDR3 reads CSVEDRLAGLPYEQYF. Here the CDR3 DNA reads TGCAGCGTTGAAGATAGGCTAGCGGGACTCCCCTACGAGCAGTACTTC.

This chain uses TRBV18 with TRBJ2-7; D perhaps matches TRBD2 (5 bases). From germline, CDR1 is KGHSH and CDR2 LQKENI. This CDR3 has 15 residues. Trimming removed 3 bases from V and 5 bases from J, with 17 bases in between. CDR3 amino acids: CASSPFGLRGHEQYF. In nucleotides, the CDR3 is TGTGCCAGCTCACCTTTTGGCCTGCGAGGGCACGAGCAGTACTTC.

The chain couples TRBV28 to TRBJ2-5, with a possible D match to TRBD1 (6 bases). This CDR3 is built from 13 residues. V lost 5 bases and J 5 bases, leaving 12 bases between the germline ends. Germline loops: CDR1 MDHEN, CDR2 SYDVKM. In DNA, the CDR3 is TGTGCCAGCAGTCCGGACAGAGGGGAGACCCAGTACTTC. It yields the protein CASSPDRGETQYF.

CDR3 DNA sequence: TGTGCCACGCGGGACAGGGAGGTTGAAGAGACCCAGTACTTC. Protein sequence: CATRDREVEETQYF. V and J are TRBV2 and TRBJ2-5; TRBD1 matches 9 bases. Trimming at V came to 10 bases and at J to 3 bases, leaving 9 bases not matched to a gene. The CDR3 is made up of 14 amino acids. Germline CDR1 reads SNHLY; CDR2 reads FYNNEI. Together with reference TRBV2 and TRBJ2-5, the CDR3 gives the full variable domain: EPEVTQTPSHQVTQMGQEVILRCVPISNHLYFYWYRQILGQKVEFLVSFYNNEISEKSEIFDDQFSVERPDGSNFTLKIRSTKLEDSAMYFCATRDREVEETQYFGPGTRLLVL.

This clone was observed a single time. This specimen includes other DNA sequences encoding the same CDR3. The CDR3 coding sequence is TGCGCCAGCAGCTTGTCCGAGACCCAGTACTTC. Protein product: CASSLSETQYF. V usage is TRBV5-1 and J usage is TRBJ2-5; D gene uncertain. Germline V gene sequence: CDR1 SGHRS, CDR2 YFSETQ. Trimming cost V 1 base and J 5 bases, with 3 bases left between them. The CDR3 runs 11 residues.

J is TRBJ2-7 and V is TRBV7-9; unclear D gene. The germline V gene has CDR1 SEHNR and CDR2 FQNEAQ (reference sequence). With 1 base removed from V and 0 bases from J, the gap between germline ends came to 7 bases. The CDR3 is 14 amino acids. This chain's CDR3 is CASSLDTFSYEQYF. The DNA of the CDR3 is TGTGCCAGCAGCTTAGACACGTTCTCCTACGAGCAGTACTTC.

This clone is a singleton in its sample. The chain employs TRBV18 and TRBJ2-5; the D gene is possibly TRBD2 (6 bases). The CDR3 is made up of 13 amino acids. The germline gives CDR1 KGHSH, CDR2 LQKENI. V was clipped by 7 bases and J by 3 bases, with 12 bases between them. The CDR3 is CASCAGPKETQYF. The CDR3 DNA follows: TGTGCCAGCTGCGCGGGGCCCAAAGAGACCCAGTACTTC.

This sequence joins TRBV11-3 and TRBJ2-1; 7 bases match TRBD2. The germline CDR1 and CDR2 sequences are SGHNT and YENEEA. V was pared by 1 base and J by 6 bases, with 9 bases of the junction left unmatched. The CDR3 covers 16 residues. The CDR3 bases are TGTGCCAGCAGCTTAGGGGACGGCGGGAGCATCAATGAGCAGTTCTTC. Its translation is CASSLGDGGSINEQFF.

V is TRBV6-5 and J is TRBJ2-5; D gene ambiguous. The V end lost 2 bases, the J end lost 2 bases, and 9 bases lay between the germline ends. The germline V gene has CDR1 MNHEY and CDR2 SVGAGI. The CDR3 spans 14 residues. CDR3 protein: CASSYLDGQETQYF. The CDR3 DNA sequence: TGTGCCAGCAGTTACCTCGACGGACAAGAGACCCAGTACTTC.

The chain couples TRBV15 to TRBJ1-2; 8 nucleotides match TRBD1. Germline V lookup: CDR1 LNHNV, CDR2 YYDKDF (reference sequence). CDR3 size: 15 residues. The V and J ends lost 0 bases and 5 bases, in that order; junction bases with no gene match: 5. This CDR3 is CATSRDDRGLYGYTF. In nucleotides, the CDR3 is TGTGCCACCAGCAGAGATGACAGGGGATTATATGGCTACACCTTC.

Only one count was recorded for this clone. CDR3 protein: CASTSTGTYTDTQYF. In DNA, the CDR3 is TGTGCCAGTACTTCTACAGGGACATACACAGATACGCAGTATTTT. This sequence joins TRBV19 and TRBJ2-3; tentatively, D is TRBD1 (6 bases). With 7 bases removed from V and 2 bases from J, the gap between germline ends came to 16 bases. CDR1 LNHDA and CDR2 SQIVND come from the germline V gene (reference sequence). This CDR3 region has 15 residues. Full variable domain (missing parts from reference TRBV19 and TRBJ2-3): DGGITQSPKYLFRKEGQNVTLSCEQNLNHDAMYWYRQDPGQGLRLIYYSQIVNDFQKGDIAEGYSVSREKKESFPLTVTSAQKNPTAFYLCASTSTGTYTDTQYFGPGTRLTVL.